A selection of T cell receptor beta chains follows, all from one sample in a study of sequential checkpoint blockade in melanoma. Clones were sequenced by immunoSEQ multiplex PCR, and TCRdb holds only the in-frame ones, with some missing. Here the sample spans about 20,000 clones, over 80% being singletons. This sample comprised CD8+ T cells sorted from blood (inferred from file names), obtained from a patient given nivolumab and ipilimumab in sequence. The source is a human donor with melanoma. CDR3s include the opening cysteine and the closing phenylalanine or tryptophan. The order of the fields is J gene, clone size, D gene, V gene, CDR3 protein, CDR3 DNA. The D gene is left open where the match is weak. Clone size, where shown, is once, few, many, or a class for clones that have expanded.

J: TRBJ1-1; size: NA; D: NA; V: TRBV5-1; CDR3: CASSLLKTDLNTEAFF; DNA: TGCGCCAGCAGCTTGCTTAAGACAGACTTGAACACTGAAGCTTTCTTT
J: TRBJ2-3; size: NA; D: TRBD2; V: TRBV2; CDR3: CASRRLAEGDTQYF; DNA: TGTGCCAGCAGGAGACTAGCGGAGGGGGATACGCAGTATTTT
J: TRBJ1-2; size: NA; D: TRBD1; V: TRBV5-8; CDR3: CASSLVPGTGGAEGYTF; DNA: TGTGCCAGCAGCTTGGTACCAGGGACAGGGGGCGCGGAGGGCTACACCTTC
J: TRBJ1-6; size: once; D: NA; V: TRBV27; CDR3: CASTPRAGGTSPLHF; DNA: TGTGCCAGCACACCCCGGGCAGGAGGGACTTCACCCCTCCACTTT
J: TRBJ2-7; size: NA; D: NA; V: TRBV28; CDR3: CASMRPRGQTYYEQYF; DNA: TGTGCCAGCATGAGGCCACGCGGACAGACTTACTACGAGCAGTACTTC
J: TRBJ2-7; size: NA; D: NA; V: TRBV5-4; CDR3: CASSWTGRGSSYEQYF; DNA: TGTGCCAGCAGCTGGACAGGGCGGGGGAGTTCCTACGAGCAGTACTTC
J: TRBJ2-2; size: NA; D: NA; V: TRBV11-2; CDR3: CASSMLGGNTGELFF; DNA: TGTGCCAGCAGCATGTTAGGGGGGAACACCGGGGAGCTGTTTTTT
J: TRBJ2-3; size: NA; D: NA; V: TRBV13; CDR3: CASSNYLRVYSTDTQYF; DNA: TGTGCCAGCAGCAACTACCTCAGAGTGTATAGCACAGATACGCAGTATTTT
J: TRBJ1-2; size: NA; D: NA; V: TRBV5-6; CDR3: CASSLSGYYGYTF; DNA: TGTGCCAGCAGCTTATCCGGGTACTATGGCTACACCTTC
J: TRBJ2-7; size: NA; D: NA; V: TRBV5-4; CDR3: CASSFAQGNSYEQYF; DNA: TGTGCCAGCAGCTTTGCCCAGGGGAATTCCTACGAGCAGTACTTC
J: TRBJ2-6; size: NA; D: NA; V: TRBV2; CDR3: CASRQPYSGANVLTF; DNA: TGTGCCAGCAGACAGCCATACTCTGGGGCCAACGTCCTGACTTTC
J: TRBJ2-4; size: NA; D: NA; V: TRBV28; CDR3: CASSLLGRAKNIQYF; DNA: TGTGCCAGCAGTTTATTAGGGAGAGCCAAAAACATTCAGTACTTC
J: TRBJ2-3; size: NA; D: NA; V: TRBV7-9; CDR3: CASSFGSGTLRSLDTQYF; DNA: TGTGCCAGCAGCTTTGGAAGCGGCACCCTGAGGAGTTTAGATACGCAGTATTTT
J: TRBJ2-3; size: once; D: TRBD2; V: TRBV6-5; CDR3: CASSYSISGDAQYF; DNA: TGTGCCAGCAGTTACTCGATTAGCGGGGATGCGCAGTATTTT
J: TRBJ2-7; size: NA; D: NA; V: TRBV19; CDR3: CASSTGLHPSYEQYF; DNA: TGTGCCAGTAGTACCGGACTCCATCCCTCCTACGAGCAGTACTTC
J: TRBJ2-3; size: NA; D: TRBD1; V: TRBV5-4; CDR3: CASSIPGQGEYF; DNA: TGTGCCAGCAGCATCCCGGGACAGGGGGAGTATTTT
J: TRBJ2-7; size: NA; D: NA; V: TRBV7-6; CDR3: CASSLNRDHEQYF; DNA: TGTGCCAGCAGCTTAAACAGGGACCACGAGCAGTACTTC
J: TRBJ2-5; size: NA; D: TRBD2; V: TRBV13; CDR3: CASSLTSGSETQYF; DNA: TGTGCCAGCAGCTTGACTAGCGGCTCAGAGACCCAGTACTTC
J: TRBJ1-1; size: NA; D: NA; V: TRBV6-1; CDR3: CASSAGEAFF; DNA: TGTGCCAGCAGTGCAGGGGAAGCTTTCTTT
J: TRBJ1-2; size: NA; D: NA; V: TRBV9; CDR3: CASTLTGNYGYTF; DNA: TGTGCCAGCACCCTGACAGGAAACTATGGCTACACCTTC
J: TRBJ2-7; size: NA; D: NA; V: TRBV28; CDR3: CASTRSRWDTSYEQYF; DNA: TGTGCCAGCACTCGTAGTCGGTGGGACACCTCCTACGAGCAGTACTTC
J: TRBJ1-1; size: many; D: NA; V: TRBV7-9; CDR3: CASSGTEPGLTEAFF; DNA: TGTGCCAGCAGCGGTACTGAACCGGGACTTACTGAAGCTTTCTTT
J: TRBJ2-7; size: NA; D: NA; V: TRBV4-3; CDR3: CASSQDRTGRAEQYF; DNA: TGCGCCAGCAGCCAAGATCGGACAGGGAGGGCCGAGCAGTACTTC
J: TRBJ1-1; size: NA; D: NA; V: TRBV4-1; CDR3: CASSLIGQSNTEAFF; DNA: TGCGCCAGCAGCCTAATCGGACAGTCGAACACTGAAGCTTTCTTT
J: TRBJ2-7; size: NA; D: NA; V: TRBV4-3; CDR3: CASSQDPAKTTYEQYF; DNA: TGCGCCAGCAGCCAAGATCCGGCTAAAACTACCTACGAGCAGTACTTC
J: TRBJ2-7; size: NA; D: TRBD2; V: TRBV10-1; CDR3: CASSPRLAENYEQYF; DNA: TGCGCCAGCAGCCCCAGACTAGCGGAAAACTACGAGCAGTACTTC
J: TRBJ2-2; size: NA; D: NA; V: TRBV6-5; CDR3: CASRPGPEGPGELFF; DNA: TGTGCCAGTCGTCCCGGGCCCGAGGGTCCCGGGGAGCTGTTTTTT
J: TRBJ2-7; size: NA; D: TRBD1; V: TRBV28; CDR3: CASSLRGQAYEQYF; DNA: TGTGCCAGCAGTTTACGGGGACAGGCCTACGAGCAGTACTTC
J: TRBJ2-3; size: NA; D: TRBD1; V: TRBV5-5; CDR3: CASRGTDASTDTQYF; DNA: TGTGCCAGCAGGGGGACAGACGCTAGCACAGATACGCAGTATTTT
J: TRBJ2-7; size: NA; D: TRBD1; V: TRBV5-1; CDR3: CASSVGTGHYEQYF; DNA: TGCGCCAGCAGTGTCGGGACAGGGCACTACGAGCAGTACTTC
J: TRBJ2-5; size: once; D: TRBD1; V: TRBV2; CDR3: CASSEGQTETQYF; DNA: TGTGCCAGCAGTGAGGGACAGACGGAGACCCAGTACTTC
J: TRBJ1-1; size: few; D: NA; V: TRBV6-4; CDR3: CASSDSGHTEAFF; DNA: TGTGCCAGCAGTGACTCGGGGCACACTGAAGCTTTCTTT
J: TRBJ2-3; size: NA; D: NA; V: TRBV4-2; CDR3: CASSHRADTQYF; DNA: TGTGCCAGCAGCCACAGGGCAGATACGCAGTATTTT
J: TRBJ2-7; size: NA; D: TRBD2; V: TRBV27; CDR3: CASRAGGTYEQYF; DNA: TGTGCCAGCAGAGCGGGAGGAACCTACGAGCAGTACTTC
J: TRBJ2-5; size: NA; D: NA; V: TRBV6-6; CDR3: CASSRLDRAKETQYF; DNA: TGTGCCAGCAGTCGGCTGGACAGAGCTAAAGAGACCCAGTACTTC
J: TRBJ1-6; size: NA; D: NA; V: TRBV4-3; CDR3: CASSHLTGSYPSSYNSPLHF; DNA: TGCGCCAGCAGCCATCTCACAGGGAGCTACCCCAGCTCCTATAATTCACCCCTCCACTTT
J: TRBJ2-1; size: NA; D: NA; V: TRBV6-5; CDR3: CASSYSPSELF; DNA: TGTGCCAGCAGTTACTCGCCCAGTGAACTCTTC
J: TRBJ2-7; size: once; D: TRBD2; V: TRBV28; CDR3: CATGGVYEQYF; DNA: TGTGCCACGGGGGGGGTCTACGAGCAGTACTTC